These 22 T cell receptor beta chains were all obtained from the same sample, sequenced in a study of shared clonotypes between healthy human individuals. CD45RO-negative CD8 cells positively selected for CCR7 made up the naive population, which excluded terminally differentiated effector memory CD45RA+ cells. Only in-frame clones appear in the TCRdb table, and some are missing; sequencing was by immunoSEQ multiplex PCR. The data show over 800,000 clones, 90% to 95% seen once. Sequenced: naive CD8+ T cells sorted from blood. These receptors all come from a man aged 25 to 40 in good health.

V usage is TRBV29-1 and J usage is TRBJ2-7; tentative D call: TRBD2 (6 bases). This CDR3 is 13 amino acids long. CDR1 SQVTM and CDR2 ANQGSEA come from the germline V gene. V lost 4 bases to trimming and J lost 3 bases, with 13 bases between them. CDR3 sequence reads: CSVGRLDRYEQYF. CDR3 DNA: TGCAGCGTTGGCAGACTAGACCGCTACGAGCAGTACTTC.

The J gene is TRBJ2-1, the V gene TRBV19; 8 bases align to TRBD1. Per germline, CDR1 LNHDA and CDR2 SQIVND (reference sequence). V was pared by 5 bases and J by 4 bases, with 7 bases of the junction left unmatched. This CDR3 is 15 amino acids long. In nucleotides, the CDR3 is TGTGCCAGTAGTGAAGCCGGGACAGGTTACAATGAGCAGTTCTTC. This sequence encodes CASSEAGTGYNEQFF.

This chain uses TRBV29-1 with TRBJ2-7; D could derive from TRBD1 or TRBD2 (5 bases each). Germline V gives CDR1 SQVTM, CDR2 ANQGSEA. Between the trimmed V and J ends, which lost 5 bases and 7 bases, there was a span of 12 bases. CDR3 length: 11 residues. The DNA of the CDR3 is TGCAGCGTTCAGGGCAGGGAGGAGCAGTACTTC. Translated, it gives CSVQGREEQYF.

The rearrangement links TRBV4-1 to TRBJ2-6; D gene ambiguous. The length of the CDR3 is 18 residues. Trimming took 7 bases from V and 0 from J, leaving 19 bases between them. CDR1 and CDR2 from the germline V gene are MGHRA and YSYEKL. DNA of the CDR3: TGCGCCAGCACCCTCCTATTAGGGCATAGCTCTGGGGCCAACGTCCTGACTTTC. Translating it yields CASTLLLGHSSGANVLTF.

V usage is TRBV6-1 and J usage is TRBJ1-5, with D possibly being TRBD1 (5 bases). CDR1 is MNHNS and CDR2 is SASEGT in the germline V gene. The V gene lost 1 base and the J gene lost 5 bases, with 15 bases spanning the gap. The length of the CDR3 is 16 residues. The CDR3 region is CASSEVGIRGDQPQHF. Written as DNA, the CDR3 is TGTGCCAGCAGTGAAGTGGGTATAAGGGGTGATCAGCCCCAGCATTTT.

The rearrangement joins TRBV4-2 to TRBJ2-3; D is perhaps TRBD2 (6 bases). The germline gives CDR1 LGHNA, CDR2 YNFKEQ. V was pared by 1 base and J by 0 bases, with 17 bases between. CDR3 length equals 18 residues. The CDR3 spells CASSQASLGEVSTDTQYF. CDR3 sequence (DNA): TGTGCCAGCAGCCAAGCCAGCTTGGGGGAGGTTAGCACAGATACGCAGTATTTT.

The V call is TRBV6-1, the J call TRBJ2-3; 10 positions agree with TRBD2. The CDR3 totals 14 residues. With V trimmed by 9 bases and J by 7 bases, 10 bases remained unmatched. CDR1 and CDR2 (germline): MNHNS, SASEGT. The CDR3 is CASLPSGRGYTQYF. CDR3 nucleotide sequence: TGTGCCAGTCTCCCTAGCGGGAGAGGGTATACGCAGTATTTT.

Here the CDR3 reads CASSFPPGALSYEQYF. In DNA, the CDR3 is TGTGCCAGCAGTTTCCCGCCGGGGGCCCTCTCCTACGAGCAGTACTTC. The rearrangement joins TRBV28 to TRBJ2-7; the D gene could be TRBD1 or TRBD2 (6 bases each). The V gene's germline CDR1 is MDHEN and CDR2 SYDVKM. The CDR3 contains 16 residues. V lost 3 bases and J 0 bases, leaving 15 bases between the germline ends.

In the case of this clone: Since a much larger clone is just one base distant, this may be a read error. J is TRBJ2-3 and V is TRBV4-2; TRBD2 matches 10 bases. Germline-derived CDR1 and CDR2 are LGHNA and YNFKEQ. The CDR3 spans 16 residues. The V gene end was trimmed by 1 base and the J gene end by 3 bases; junction bases not matched to a gene: 4. In DNA, the CDR3 is TGTGCCAGCAGCCAAGCTCCTAGCGGGAGTACAGATACGCAGTATTTT. Its protein is CASSQAPSGSTDTQYF.

The chain combines TRBV27 with TRBJ2-7, with 8 bases fitting TRBD1. Looked up from germline, CDR1 is MNHEY and CDR2 is SMNVEV (reference sequence). V dropped 4 bases and J dropped 3; count of bases not matched to a gene: 5. This CDR3 is built from 14 residues. The CDR3 nucleotides are TGTGCCAGCAGTTCAGGGGGCTGGGGCTACGAGCAGTACTTC. Encoded protein: CASSSGGWGYEQYF.

This chain uses TRBV7-9 with TRBJ2-7; D call uncertain. Germline lookup yields CDR1 SEHNR and CDR2 FQNEAQ (reference sequence). The CDR3 runs 12 residues. V was clipped by 3 bases and J by 3 bases, with 6 bases between them. In DNA, the CDR3 is TGTGCCAGCAGCTTCCTAAACTACGAGCAGTACTTC. This sequence encodes CASSFLNYEQYF.

This sequence joins TRBV25-1 and TRBJ2-2, with D hard to call. Looked up from germline, CDR1 is MGHDK and CDR2 is SYGVNS. The CDR3 has 17 residues. Trimming removed 1 base from V and 6 bases from J, with 18 bases in between. The CDR3: CASSEWEGRQGPGELFF. Here the CDR3 DNA reads TGTGCCAGCAGTGAATGGGAAGGGCGGCAAGGCCCCGGGGAGCTGTTTTTT.

The chain has TRBV19 and TRBJ2-1, with 8 nucleotides matching TRBD2. Losses at the gene ends were 4 bases for V and 6 bases for J; bases not matched to a gene: 8. The CDR3 runs to 15 residues. CDR1 and CDR2 (germline): LNHDA, SQIVND (reference sequence). The CDR3 protein is CASSRGSGSGNEQFF. The DNA of the CDR3 is TGTGCCAGTAGTAGAGGAAGCGGGAGCGGCAATGAGCAGTTCTTC. Full variable domain (missing parts from reference TRBV19 and TRBJ2-1): DGGITQSPKYLFRKEGQNVTLSCEQNLNHDAMYWYRQDPGQGLRLIYYSQIVNDFQKGDIAEGYSVSREKKESFPLTVTSAQKNPTAFYLCASSRGSGSGNEQFFGPGTRLTVL.

The V call is TRBV4-3, the J call TRBJ1-1; D perhaps matches TRBD1 (5 bases). Germline-derived CDR1 and CDR2 are LGHNA and YSLEER. The V and J ends lost 0 bases and 0 bases respectively, with 8 bases between them. The CDR3 totals 15 residues. CDR3 in amino acids: CASSQEAGMNTEAFF. Written as DNA, the CDR3 is TGCGCCAGCAGCCAAGAGGCAGGGATGAACACTGAAGCTTTCTTT.

Concerning this clone: This sequence is one base from a far larger clone and is likely a read error. The gene calls are TRBV6-1 and TRBJ2-6; no definite D call. The CDR3 is 14 amino acids. CDR1 is MNHNS and CDR2 is SASEGT in the germline V gene. Trimming cost V 6 bases and J 0 bases, with 6 bases left between them. DNA of the CDR3: TGTGCCAGCAGCGACAACTCTGGGGCCAACGTCCTGACTTTC. Translated, it gives CASSDNSGANVLTF.

CDR3 sequence: CASSLEGRVTSTDTQYF. The CDR3 DNA follows: TGCGCCAGCAGCTTGGAGGGCAGGGTAACTAGCACAGATACGCAGTATTTT. The chain recombines TRBV5-1 with TRBJ2-3, with a weak D call TRBD1 (5 bases). Germline V lookup: CDR1 SGHRS, CDR2 YFSETQ. This CDR3 contains 17 residues. The germline V and J ends were trimmed by 0 bases and 0 bases, with 14 bases remaining between them.

This clone was found once. The chain recombines TRBV27 with TRBJ2-7; 7 bases line up with TRBD1. Trimming at V came to 5 bases and at J to 4 bases, leaving 11 bases not matched to a gene. This CDR3 has 15 residues. Germline CDR1 is MNHEY and CDR2 is SMNVEV (reference sequence). The CDR3 DNA sequence: TGTGCCAGCAGTGCCGGGACAGCTCCCTTTTACGAGCAGTACTTC. It specifies CASSAGTAPFYEQYF.

This chain connects TRBV7-6 to TRBJ1-4, with 9 nucleotides matching TRBD1. J gave up 6 bases and V 7 bases, and 3 bases lay outside the gene matches. CDR1 and CDR2 (germline): SGHVS, FNYEAQ. The CDR3 runs to 13 residues. CDR3 residues: CASTGTGYEKLFF. The CDR3 nucleotides are TGTGCCAGCACGGGGACAGGGTATGAAAAACTGTTTTTT.

The rearrangement links TRBV5-4 to TRBJ1-1; a possible D gene is TRBD1 (5 bases). The CDR3 contains 12 residues. Trimming removed 5 bases at V and 4 bases at J, with 9 bases between. The germline CDR1 and CDR2 sequences are SGHNT and YYREEE (reference sequence). DNA of the CDR3: TGTGCCAGCAGAGACAGTTCCACTGAAGCTTTCTTT. This gives the protein CASRDSSTEAFF. The full variable domain, with the rest looked up from reference TRBV5-4 and TRBJ1-1, is ETGVTQSPTHLIKTRGQQVTLRCSSQSGHNTVSWYQQALGQGPQFIFQYYREEENGRGNFPPRFSGLQFPNYSSELNVNALELDDSALYLCASRDSSTEAFFGQGTRLTVV.

This chain uses TRBV4-1 with TRBJ2-3, with D perhaps assigned TRBD1 or TRBD2 (5 bases each). CDR1 is MGHRA and CDR2 is YSYEKL in the germline V gene. Trimming cost V 0 bases and J 0 bases, with 13 bases left between them. CDR3 length equals 17 residues. In nucleotides, the CDR3 is TGCGCCAGCAGCCAAGAGCCAGAGGGGTCTAGCACAGATACGCAGTATTTT. As protein: CASSQEPEGSSTDTQYF.

The V call is TRBV18, the J call TRBJ2-1; 8 nucleotides align to TRBD1. V shed 1 base and J 4 bases; nucleotides not matched to a gene: 6. CDR3 length: 16 amino acids. Germline V CDR1 and CDR2: KGHSH, LQKENI. CDR3 residues: CASSPQDRAAYNEQFF. The CDR3 DNA reads TGTGCCAGCTCACCACAGGACAGGGCCGCATACAATGAGCAGTTCTTC.

The chain employs TRBV21-1 and TRBJ1-2. TRBV21-1 represents a pseudogene. CDR3 size: 13 residues. CDR3 region: CASSKDGTQGYTF. CDR3 coding DNA: TGTGCCAGCAGCAAAGATGGGACTCAGGGCTACACCTTC.